One T cell receptor (beta chain) is described in this entry. This record comes from a study of blood T cell repertoires in COVID-19. Study background: PBMCs, B-cell-depleted T cells, or T cells were the source of the cDNA or gDNA that made up the material.

Germline trimming cut 0 bases from V and 1 base from J; bases unmatched to any gene: 4. This CDR3 has 16 residues. CDR1 is MNHEY, CDR2 SVGAGI, per germline. Produced via immunoSEQ multiplex PCR; TCRdb's table is partial and in-frame only. Here the sample spans 140,000 to 150,000 clones, 70% to 90% being singletons. V is TRBV6-5 and J is TRBJ2-3; 7 nucleotides agree with TRBD2. Sequenced material: peripheral blood. The clonotype comes from a woman in her fifties or sixties with acute or convalescent COVID-19. In DNA, the CDR3 is TGTGCCAGCAGTTACTCGGGGGGGAGCGGCACAGATACGCAGTATTTT. It yields the protein CASSYSGGSGTDTQYF.